This entry features one TCR beta chain sequence. This entry is derived from a study of blood T cell repertoires in COVID-19. With 0 bases removed from V and 0 bases from J, the gap between germline ends came to 6 bases. Germline CDR1 and CDR2: LGHNA and YNFKEQ. This CDR3 comprises 15 residues. Original analysis: Researchers report that nucleated cell counts were estimated from reference gene primer amplification. Only in-frame clones appear in the TCRdb table, and some are missing; sequencing was by immunoSEQ multiplex PCR. V and J calls and clone size are given by that table; D and trimming were obtained from the DNA. The sample consists of around 150,000 clones, about 83% of them appearing once.

This clonotype was sampled from a woman older than 75 with acute or convalescent COVID-19. The sample comprised peripheral blood. J is TRBJ2-1 and V is TRBV4-2, with D uncertain. CDR3 nucleotide sequence: TGTGCCAGCAGCCAAGAAGGCGGCTCCTACAATGAGCAGTTCTTC. It codes for CASSQEGGSYNEQFF.